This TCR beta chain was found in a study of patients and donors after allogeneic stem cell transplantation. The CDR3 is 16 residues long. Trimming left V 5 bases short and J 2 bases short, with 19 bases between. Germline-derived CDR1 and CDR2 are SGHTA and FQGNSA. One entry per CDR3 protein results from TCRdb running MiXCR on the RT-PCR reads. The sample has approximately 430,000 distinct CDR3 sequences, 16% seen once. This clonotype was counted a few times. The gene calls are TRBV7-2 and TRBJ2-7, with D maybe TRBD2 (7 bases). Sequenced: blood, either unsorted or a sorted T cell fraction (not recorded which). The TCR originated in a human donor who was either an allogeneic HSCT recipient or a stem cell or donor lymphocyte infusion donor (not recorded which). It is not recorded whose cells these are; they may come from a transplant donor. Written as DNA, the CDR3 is TGTGCCAGCAGCCCCGCTAGGGGGGAGGGACCCTACGAGCAGTACTTC. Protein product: CASSPARGEGPYEQYF.